These T cell receptor beta chains were read from a single sample in a study of molecular identifiers for immune sequencing clone quantification. Each CDR3 protein gets one entry after TCRdb re-called the PCR reads with MiXCR. This repertoire shows 350,000 or so distinct CDR3 sequences, about a fifth found once; its top ten account for roughly 0.8%. The sequenced sample was naive CD8+ T cells from blood, with Jurkat cell RNA spiked in. These receptors originate from a human donor in good health. Some libraries in this study had Jurkat cell RNA spiked in. CDR3s include the opening cysteine and the closing phenylalanine or tryptophan. A D gene is named only where the DNA matches it firmly. Only part of the rows carry a size: once, few, many, or a class if the clone is expanded.

j_gene: TRBJ2-3; abundance: many; v_gene: TRBV13; d_gene: .; CDR3aa: CASSFTRDSGSTDTQYF; CDR3nt: TGTGCCAGCAGCTTCACCAGGGACAGCGGGAGCACAGATACGCAGTATTTT
j_gene: TRBJ1-1; abundance: many; v_gene: TRBV20-1; d_gene: .; CDR3aa: CSASSARAYTEAFF; CDR3nt: TGCAGTGCTAGTTCTGCCAGGGCTTACACTGAAGCTTTCTTT
j_gene: TRBJ2-2; abundance: many; v_gene: TRBV12-3/TRBV12-4; d_gene: TRBD1; CDR3aa: CASSQGQGAGELFF; CDR3nt: TGTGCCAGCAGCCAGGGACAGGGAGCCGGGGAGCTGTTTTTT
j_gene: TRBJ2-7; abundance: many; v_gene: TRBV28; d_gene: .; CDR3aa: CASSFFRAGPYEQYF; CDR3nt: TGTGCCAGCAGTTTTTTCAGGGCAGGCCCTTACGAGCAGTACTTC
j_gene: TRBJ2-1; abundance: few; v_gene: TRBV27; d_gene: TRBD2; CDR3aa: CASSLSRTSSNEQFF; CDR3nt: TGTGCCAGCAGTTTGAGCAGGACTAGTAGCAATGAGCAGTTCTTC
j_gene: TRBJ2-7; abundance: .; v_gene: TRBV12-2; d_gene: .; CDR3aa: CASRILTGGPSYEQYF; CDR3nt: TGTGCAAGTCGCATCTTGACGGGGGGGCCATCCTACGAGCAGTACTTC
j_gene: TRBJ2-3; abundance: .; v_gene: TRBV4-1; d_gene: .; CDR3aa: CASSQRASSTDTQYF; CDR3nt: TGCGCCAGCAGCCAGAGGGCTTCTAGCACAGATACGCAGTATTTT
j_gene: TRBJ2-4; abundance: many; v_gene: TRBV20-1; d_gene: .; CDR3aa: CSANVAKNIQYF; CDR3nt: TGCAGTGCTAACGTAGCCAAAAACATTCAGTACTTC
j_gene: TRBJ2-2; abundance: many; v_gene: TRBV9; d_gene: TRBD2; CDR3aa: CASSVDPAGGPGTGELFF; CDR3nt: TGTGCCAGCAGCGTAGATCCCGCGGGAGGGCCCGGCACCGGGGAGCTGTTTTTT
j_gene: TRBJ2-3; abundance: .; v_gene: TRBV6-1; d_gene: TRBD2; CDR3aa: CASSFPMGGGTSDTQYF; CDR3nt: TGTGCCAGCAGTTTCCCGATGGGCGGGGGGACCTCCGATACGCAGTATTTT
j_gene: TRBJ2-2; abundance: many; v_gene: TRBV14; d_gene: .; CDR3aa: CASSPASRTGELFF; CDR3nt: TGTGCCAGCAGCCCCGCGTCTCGCACCGGGGAGCTGTTTTTT
j_gene: TRBJ2-5; abundance: few; v_gene: TRBV3-1; d_gene: .; CDR3aa: CASSPDTTRETQYF; CDR3nt: TGTGCCAGCAGCCCGGATACAACTAGAGAGACCCAGTACTTC
j_gene: TRBJ1-5; abundance: many; v_gene: TRBV14; d_gene: .; CDR3aa: CASSQEIGQPQHF; CDR3nt: TGTGCCAGCAGCCAAGAGATTGGGCAGCCCCAGCATTTT
j_gene: TRBJ2-7; abundance: many; v_gene: TRBV29-1; d_gene: .; CDR3aa: CSVVPGSSYEQYF; CDR3nt: TGCAGCGTTGTCCCAGGCAGCTCCTACGAGCAGTACTTC
j_gene: TRBJ2-1; abundance: few; v_gene: TRBV10-3; d_gene: TRBD1; CDR3aa: CAVHRDSSYNEQFF; CDR3nt: TGTGCCGTACACCGGGACAGCTCCTACAATGAGCAGTTCTTC
j_gene: TRBJ2-7; abundance: .; v_gene: TRBV7-9; d_gene: .; CDR3aa: CASSSVGRPSSYEQYF; CDR3nt: TGTGCCAGCAGCTCAGTGGGGCGGCCGAGCTCCTACGAGCAGTACTTC
j_gene: TRBJ2-2; abundance: .; v_gene: TRBV4-1; d_gene: TRBD1; CDR3aa: CASGQALGTGGIGTGELFF; CDR3nt: TGCGCCAGCGGCCAAGCTTTGGGGACAGGGGGTATAGGCACCGGGGAGCTGTTTTTT
j_gene: TRBJ2-6; abundance: few; v_gene: TRBV6-5; d_gene: TRBD1; CDR3aa: CASSSQGVERSGANVLTF; CDR3nt: TGTGCCAGCAGTTCACAGGGGGTTGAGAGGTCTGGGGCCAACGTCCTGACTTTC
j_gene: TRBJ2-1; abundance: many; v_gene: TRBV7-2; d_gene: .; CDR3aa: CASSLVRGALNEQFF; CDR3nt: TGTGCCAGCAGCTTAGTCCGGGGAGCGTTAAATGAGCAGTTCTTC
j_gene: TRBJ2-2; abundance: few; v_gene: TRBV20-1; d_gene: TRBD2; CDR3aa: CSALNPGTSGVKFPGELFF; CDR3nt: TGCAGTGCACTAAACCCCGGGACTAGCGGGGTGAAATTTCCCGGGGAGCTGTTTTTT
j_gene: TRBJ2-6; abundance: few; v_gene: TRBV11-2; d_gene: .; CDR3aa: CASSQFSGANVLTF; CDR3nt: TGTGCCAGCAGCCAATTCTCTGGGGCCAACGTCCTGACTTTC
j_gene: TRBJ1-1; abundance: many; v_gene: TRBV7-9; d_gene: .; CDR3aa: CASSTFGSEAFF; CDR3nt: TGTGCCAGCAGCACATTTGGTTCGGAAGCTTTCTTT
j_gene: TRBJ1-3; abundance: many; v_gene: TRBV20-1; d_gene: .; CDR3aa: CSARSGTGNTIYF; CDR3nt: TGCAGTGCTCGGTCGGGGACTGGAAACACCATATATTTT
j_gene: TRBJ2-3; abundance: many; v_gene: TRBV9; d_gene: TRBD2; CDR3aa: CASSPGLAGTHLTDTQYF; CDR3nt: TGTGCCAGCAGCCCAGGACTAGCGGGGACCCACCTAACAGATACGCAGTATTTT
j_gene: TRBJ2-7; abundance: many; v_gene: TRBV7-9; d_gene: TRBD2; CDR3aa: CASSSHLAGEAYEQYF; CDR3nt: TGTGCCAGCAGCTCCCATCTAGCGGGAGAGGCCTACGAGCAGTACTTC
j_gene: TRBJ2-4; abundance: many; v_gene: TRBV20-1; d_gene: .; CDR3aa: CSARPPTKNIQYF; CDR3nt: TGCAGTGCTAGACCCCCAACCAAAAACATTCAGTACTTC
j_gene: TRBJ2-2; abundance: .; v_gene: TRBV19; d_gene: TRBD2; CDR3aa: CARSIGAGLNTGELFF; CDR3nt: TGTGCCAGGAGTATAGGAGCGGGATTGAACACCGGGGAGCTGTTTTTT
j_gene: TRBJ1-1; abundance: many; v_gene: TRBV29-1; d_gene: TRBD1; CDR3aa: CSVGAGGDTEAFF; CDR3nt: TGCAGCGTTGGTGCAGGGGGGGACACTGAAGCTTTCTTT
j_gene: TRBJ1-5; abundance: many; v_gene: TRBV4-1; d_gene: .; CDR3aa: CASSQVGQGVPQPQHF; CDR3nt: TGCGCCAGCAGCCAGGTGGGGCAGGGAGTACCCCAGCCCCAGCATTTT
j_gene: TRBJ2-7; abundance: .; v_gene: TRBV27; d_gene: .; CDR3aa: CASSPAESGTASYEQYF; CDR3nt: TGTGCCAGCAGTCCGGCTGAATCCGGGACGGCCTCCTACGAGCAGTACTTC
j_gene: TRBJ2-3; abundance: many; v_gene: TRBV7-9; d_gene: TRBD1; CDR3aa: CASMSGGDRSTDTQYF; CDR3nt: TGTGCCAGCATGTCAGGGGGCGATCGAAGCACAGATACGCAGTATTTT
j_gene: TRBJ2-3; abundance: many; v_gene: TRBV20-1; d_gene: .; CDR3aa: CSAASSPASGDTQYF; CDR3nt: TGCAGTGCTGCCTCTAGCCCCGCCTCCGGCGATACGCAGTATTTT
j_gene: TRBJ1-1; abundance: many; v_gene: TRBV4-3; d_gene: TRBD1; CDR3aa: CASSHYLPGQGMDTEAFF; CDR3nt: TGCGCCAGCAGCCACTACCTTCCGGGACAGGGGATGGACACTGAAGCTTTCTTT
j_gene: TRBJ2-3; abundance: many; v_gene: TRBV7-2; d_gene: TRBD2; CDR3aa: CASRMSGGAADTQYF; CDR3nt: TGTGCCAGCAGGATGAGCGGGGGGGCGGCGGATACGCAGTATTTT
j_gene: TRBJ2-2; abundance: .; v_gene: TRBV6-2/TRBV6-3; d_gene: .; CDR3aa: CASRPSLDRYTGELFF; CDR3nt: TGTGCCAGCAGACCCTCCCTGGACAGATACACCGGGGAGCTGTTTTTT
j_gene: TRBJ2-1; abundance: many; v_gene: TRBV7-2; d_gene: .; CDR3aa: CASSLEAGIEQFF; CDR3nt: TGTGCCAGCAGCTTAGAGGCGGGTATTGAGCAGTTCTTC
j_gene: TRBJ2-7; abundance: .; v_gene: TRBV20-1; d_gene: TRBD2; CDR3aa: CSAFGTSVSYELYF; CDR3nt: TGCAGTGCTTTCGGGACTAGCGTTTCCTACGAGCTGTACTTC
j_gene: TRBJ2-1; abundance: many; v_gene: TRBV24-1; d_gene: .; CDR3aa: CATSDPLVGEQFF; CDR3nt: TGTGCCACCAGTGATCCCCTCGTTGGTGAGCAGTTCTTC
j_gene: TRBJ2-7; abundance: .; v_gene: TRBV4-1; d_gene: .; CDR3aa: CASSQERPTYEQYF; CDR3nt: TGCGCCAGCAGCCAAGAACGTCCGACCTACGAGCAGTACTTC
j_gene: TRBJ1-1; abundance: many; v_gene: TRBV28; d_gene: .; CDR3aa: CASGPRAEAFF; CDR3nt: TGTGCCAGCGGGCCGAGGGCTGAAGCTTTCTTT
j_gene: TRBJ2-3; abundance: few; v_gene: TRBV5-4; d_gene: TRBD2; CDR3aa: CASSLARGASDTQYF; CDR3nt: TGTGCCAGCAGCTTGGCGCGGGGGGCCTCAGATACGCAGTATTTT
j_gene: TRBJ2-3; abundance: few; v_gene: TRBV9; d_gene: .; CDR3aa: CASSVVDQSTDTQYF; CDR3nt: TGTGCCAGCAGCGTAGTCGACCAGAGCACAGATACGCAGTATTTT
j_gene: TRBJ1-1; abundance: few; v_gene: TRBV30; d_gene: .; CDR3aa: CAWNLWGTEAFF; CDR3nt: TGTGCCTGGAATCTGTGGGGCACTGAAGCTTTCTTT
j_gene: TRBJ1-4; abundance: few; v_gene: TRBV5-4; d_gene: .; CDR3aa: CASSYQGLTNEKLFF; CDR3nt: TGTGCCAGCAGCTACCAGGGATTGACTAATGAAAAACTGTTTTTT
j_gene: TRBJ2-7; abundance: .; v_gene: TRBV27; d_gene: .; CDR3aa: CASSSETHSYEQYF; CDR3nt: TGTGCCAGCAGTTCAGAGACTCATTCCTACGAGCAGTACTTC
j_gene: TRBJ1-1; abundance: many; v_gene: TRBV29-1; d_gene: .; CDR3aa: CSVHWNTEAFF; CDR3nt: TGCAGCGTTCACTGGAACACTGAAGCTTTCTTT